The 2 T cell receptor beta chains below come from one sample, sequenced in a study of blood T cell repertoires in COVID-19. Generated by immunoSEQ multiplex PCR, the TCRdb table keeps only in-frame clones and is missing some. The profile shows roughly 360,000 clones, roughly 86% of them singletons. Sequencing was carried out using PBMCs or T cells enriched from blood (not recorded which). The receptors shown here come from a man aged 30-40 years who had recovered from COVID-19.

The rearrangement links TRBV3-1 (or the pseudogene TRBV3-2) to TRBJ1-1; D possibly corresponds to TRBD1 (6 bases). Germline V gene sequence: CDR1 LGHDT, CDR2 YNNKEL (reference sequence). The CDR3 runs to 13 residues. Deletions cut 4 bases from V and 2 bases from J, with 8 bases between. Here the CDR3 reads CASSRTANTEAFF. The CDR3 DNA follows: TGTGCCAGCAGCCGGACAGCCAACACTGAAGCTTTCTTT.

This chain joins TRBV7-2 and TRBJ1-2; D ambiguous. The germline V and J ends were trimmed by 5 bases and 6 bases, with 25 bases remaining between them. The CDR3 sequence is 17 residues long. Germline V gene sequence: CDR1 SGHTA, CDR2 FQGNSA. The CDR3, as DNA: TGTGCCAGCAGCACCCCATCTTATTGGGCCCTTTCGGATGGCTACACCTTC. It yields the protein CASSTPSYWALSDGYTF.